A selection of T cell receptor beta chains follows, all from one sample in a study of metastatic and nonmetastatic thyroid tumors. TCRdb reprocessed the PCR reads via MiXCR. The top ten hold 9.5% to 15% of the sample, which has approximately 16,000 clones, about 32% seen once. Sequencing was performed on tumor tissue. All receptors come from a male donor with papillary thyroid cancer or a benign thyroid nodule (not recorded which). Some clones in this sample may be carry-over from other donors' samples. CDR3s leave out the opening cysteine and the closing phenylalanine or tryptophan. The order of the fields is V gene, J gene, CDR3 protein.

TRBV5-1	TRBJ2-5	ASSSATAQETQY
TRBV12-3/TRBV12-4	TRBJ2-5	ASRDRGQETQY
TRBV6-2/TRBV6-3	TRBJ2-7	ASSSQLEDYEQY
TRBV7-9	TRBJ1-1	ASSLLGGNTEAF
TRBV15	TRBJ1-5	ATAAGSNQPQH
TRBV10-1	TRBJ2-7	ASSDQSSYEQY
TRBV7-9	TRBJ2-3	ASSQQGAGDTQY
TRBV5-4	TRBJ2-2	ASSLDAGGGTGELF
TRBV20-1	TRBJ1-5	SASDGRSNQPQH
TRBV27	TRBJ2-3	ASIQRGLAGERDTQY
TRBV20-1	TRBJ1-1	SARRGRTEAF
TRBV28	TRBJ1-6	ASRLQGTLYNSPLH
TRBV5-1	TRBJ1-1	ASSLAAGSRTGPTEAF
TRBV28	TRBJ2-7	ASSPSGGHTPYDQY
TRBV5-6	TRBJ2-1	ASSASYIEQF
TRBV6-4	TRBJ2-1	ASSDSTSGNGSYNEQF
TRBV12-3/TRBV12-4	TRBJ2-3	ASSLAPAGWGTDTQY
TRBV19	TRBJ1-5	ASSIGYGNQPQH
TRBV6-2/TRBV6-3	TRBJ1-2	ASSYSSGIASGYGYT
TRBV28	TRBJ2-7	ASSTTGNEQY
TRBV20-1	TRBJ2-6	SATDRQSSGANVLT
TRBV6-1	TRBJ1-3	ASSERGWGSVDTIY
TRBV9	TRBJ2-3	ASSVVSGGPGTQY
TRBV10-3	TRBJ2-1	AISDNFEGNEQF
TRBV2	TRBJ2-7	ASSERLAGYSYEQY
TRBV6-5	TRBJ1-6	ASRRGTGGTTSGNSPLH
TRBV12-3/TRBV12-4	TRBJ1-1	ASTDREWEAF
TRBV27	TRBJ2-6	ASSFHRGSGANVLT
TRBV7-8	TRBJ2-7	SSSRGNSYEQY
TRBV12-5	TRBJ2-7	ASGHPFLAGVHEQY
TRBV6-1	TRBJ2-2	ASFGRNTGELF
TRBV12-3/TRBV12-4	TRBJ2-1	ASSDPPGGDEQL
TRBV7-3	TRBJ2-7	ASSSRDYRTTEQY
TRBV30	TRBJ1-4	AWAPPGGKLF
TRBV20-1	TRBJ1-6	SARAPAGRNSPLH
TRBV19	TRBJ1-5	ASQPGTGINQPQH
TRBV3-1	TRBJ1-2	ARSEGYGYT
TRBV10-2	TRBJ2-1	ASRAGLADPEQF
TRBV6-2/TRBV6-3	TRBJ1-3	ASTYEDRAGNTIY
TRBV27	TRBJ2-3	ASRPLAGAIHTQY
TRBV20-1	TRBJ2-7	SAREGYSSYEQY
TRBV5-1	TRBJ2-7	ASSSDRREQY
TRBV11-2	TRBJ2-7	ASSLAGTNEQY
TRBV3-1	TRBJ2-5	ASSRDYERETQY
TRBV5-1	TRBJ1-6	ASILVAGYNSPLH
TRBV5-6	TRBJ2-1	ASSAYTGCSGRNEQF
TRBV30	TRBJ1-1	AWSGLGDTEAF
TRBV11-2	TRBJ2-3	ASSLGGLASTDTQY
TRBV12-3/TRBV12-4	TRBJ1-6	ASSLLDSPLH
TRBV20-1	TRBJ2-1	SAREATSGKNEQF
TRBV20-1	TRBJ1-5	SARGDSNQPQH
TRBV7-7	TRBJ2-1	ASSLRYGTMNEQF
TRBV28	TRBJ2-1	ASSSVLLPNAYNEQF
TRBV5-1	TRBJ2-7	ASSLEQDSYEQY